A selection of T cell receptor beta chains follows, all from one sample in a study of type 1 and type 2 diabetes patients. TCRdb used MiXCR to reprocess the multiplex PCR reads, holding one entry per CDR3 protein. In the table there are about 270,000 distinct CDR3 sequences, 40% to 50% of which are singletons. The sample taken for sequencing was peripheral blood mononuclear cells (PBMCs). All receptors come from a man between 18 and 35 years old with type 2 diabetes. Both conserved end residues are part of each CDR3. D genes are given only for firm matches. For some rows the clone size is stated as once, few or many, or as a class when expanded; others skip it.

cdr3_aa cdr3_nt v_call d_call clone_size j_call
CASTKGGGETQYF TGTGCCAGCACCAAGGGGGGGGGAGAGACCCAGTACTTC TRBV2 NA many TRBJ2-5
CASSLFLRTGSNYGYTF TGTGCCAGCAGTTTATTCCTACGTACAGGGTCCAACTATGGCTACACCTTC TRBV28 NA NA TRBJ1-2
CASSRTENEKLFF TGTGCCAGCAGCCGGACGGAGAATGAAAAACTGTTTTTT TRBV7-3 NA few TRBJ1-4
CSAVRDRGFYEQYF TGCAGTGCAGTCCGGGACAGGGGATTTTACGAGCAGTACTTC TRBV20-1 TRBD1 NA TRBJ2-7
CASSTGTAPSNTEAFF TGTGCCAGCAGCACCGGGACTGCCCCATCCAACACTGAAGCTTTCTTT TRBV7-2 NA NA TRBJ1-1
CSAGGGTGANVLTF TGCAGTGCCGGAGGGGGGACTGGGGCCAACGTCCTGACTTTC TRBV20-1 NA NA TRBJ2-6
CASSVGDGPNYGYTF TGTGCCAGCAGCGTAGGGGACGGACCTAACTATGGCTACACCTTC TRBV9 NA few TRBJ1-2
CASRKTGYEQYF TGCGCCAGCAGGAAGACAGGGTACGAGCAGTACTTC TRBV10-1 TRBD1 few TRBJ2-7
CASSQITTDTQYF TGTGCCAGCAGCCAAATTACCACAGATACGCAGTATTTT TRBV7-2 NA NA TRBJ2-3
CASSFGQGADGYTF TGTGCCAGCAGTTTCGGACAGGGGGCTGATGGCTACACCTTC TRBV12-3/TRBV12-4 TRBD1 few TRBJ1-2
CASRIDSTDTQYF TGTGCCAGCAGGATAGACAGCACAGATACGCAGTATTTT TRBV6-6 NA few TRBJ2-3
CASSIQVHQETQYF TGTGCCAGTAGTATTCAGGTGCACCAAGAGACCCAGTACTTC TRBV19 NA few TRBJ2-5
CAWSRGLNGYTF TGTGCCTGGAGTAGAGGGCTCAATGGCTACACCTTC TRBV30 NA NA TRBJ1-2
CASSFLGEGQETQYF TGTGCCAGCAGTTTCCTCGGGGAGGGTCAAGAGACCCAGTACTTC TRBV27 TRBD2 NA TRBJ2-5
CASSGSTGGRAPLHF TGCGCCAGCAGCGGATCAACAGGGGGCAGGGCACCCCTCCACTTT TRBV5-1 TRBD1 few TRBJ1-6
CASSIDTANTEAFF TGTGCCAGTAGTATAGATACGGCGAACACTGAAGCTTTCTTT TRBV19 NA NA TRBJ1-1
CASSRARGKETQYF TGCGCCAGCAGCCGTGCGAGAGGGAAGGAGACCCAGTACTTC TRBV4-3 NA few TRBJ2-5
CASRRTGLGSYEQYF TGTGCCAGTAGGAGGACAGGGTTGGGCTCCTACGAGCAGTACTTC TRBV5-4 TRBD1 NA TRBJ2-7
CASSPYGTYEAFF TGTGCCAGCAGCCCCTACGGGACGTATGAAGCTTTCTTT TRBV9 NA few TRBJ1-1
CSADRVKGDGYTF TGCAGCGCCGACAGGGTTAAGGGGGATGGCTACACCTTC TRBV29-1 TRBD1 NA TRBJ1-2
CASSYGGGNYGYTF TGTGCCAGCAGTTACGGTGGGGGTAACTATGGCTACACCTTC TRBV6-1 NA NA TRBJ1-2
CASSRSTSGGAETQYF TGTGCCAGCAGCCGAAGCACTAGCGGGGGGGCAGAGACCCAGTACTTC TRBV27 TRBD2 few TRBJ2-5
CASSDLDRVVGYGYTF TGTGCCAGCAGTGACTTAGACAGGGTGGTTGGGTATGGCTACACCTTC TRBV6-6 TRBD1 NA TRBJ1-2
CASSLVARGFQEKLFF TGTGCCAGCAGCTTAGTGGCCCGGGGCTTTCAGGAAAAACTGTTTTTT TRBV7-6 NA NA TRBJ1-4
CASSLYSGVEQFF TGTGCCAGCAGCTTATATTCGGGGGTTGAGCAGTTCTTC TRBV7-7 NA NA TRBJ2-1
CASSATSGSWETQYF TGTGCCAGCAGCGCGACTAGCGGGAGTTGGGAGACCCAGTACTTC TRBV11-3 TRBD2 NA TRBJ2-5
CASSWGETQYF TGTGCCAGCAGCTGGGGGGAGACCCAGTACTTC TRBV28 NA many TRBJ2-5
CASSLTGGRNGYTF TGTGCCAGCAGCTTAACGGGGGGGCGGAATGGCTACACCTTC TRBV15 NA NA TRBJ1-2
CASSDRVLLSNQPQHF TGTGCCAGCAGTGATCGGGTCCTATTAAGCAATCAGCCCCAGCATTTT TRBV2 NA NA TRBJ1-5
CSARYGTMNNEQFF TGCAGTGCTAGATATGGGACTATGAACAATGAGCAGTTCTTC TRBV20-1 TRBD2 NA TRBJ2-1
CSATVGQGGSPLHF TGCAGTGCTACAGTAGGGCAGGGCGGTTCACCCCTCCACTTT TRBV20-1 NA many TRBJ1-6
CASSILENTEAFF TGTGCCAGTAGTATCCTGGAAAACACTGAAGCTTTCTTT TRBV19 NA few TRBJ1-1
CASKGFEKLFF TGTGCCTCCAAAGGGTTTGAAAAACTGTTTTTT TRBV28 NA few TRBJ1-4
CAIGASSYNSPLHF TGTGCGATAGGGGCCAGCTCCTATAATTCACCCCTCCACTTT TRBV19 NA few TRBJ1-6
CASSPTDYSSMGNSPLHF TGCGCCAGCAGCCCGACTGACTATTCGTCTATGGGGAATTCACCCCTCCACTTT TRBV5-1 NA NA TRBJ1-6
CSALNDRIGYTF TGCAGTGCTCTCAACGACAGGATCGGCTACACCTTC TRBV20-1 NA NA TRBJ1-2
CASRTYEQYF TGTGCCAGTCGGACGTACGAGCAGTACTTC TRBV2 NA many TRBJ2-7
CASSPPHASADTASTDTQYF TGTGCCAGCAGTCCCCCTCACGCTAGCGCCGACACCGCTAGCACAGATACGCAGTATTTT TRBV6-5 NA NA TRBJ2-3
CASSADGGSSEAFF TGTGCCAGCAGCGCGGACGGTGGGTCATCTGAAGCTTTCTTT TRBV7-3 NA many TRBJ1-1
CASSPGMRELFF TGTGCCAGCAGCCCGGGCATGAGGGAGCTGTTTTTT TRBV14 NA few TRBJ2-2
CASSLGGSQETQYF TGTGCCAGCAGCTTAGGCGGCTCACAAGAGACCCAGTACTTC TRBV7-6 NA NA TRBJ2-5